This T cell receptor (beta chain) comes out of a study of blood T cells in healthy people across ages. Primers used in a second PCR of roughly 7 to 12 cycles were a sample-barcoded 5' primer and a J-beta primer mix. TCRdb independently ran MiXCR on the 5' RACE reads; one entry per CDR3 protein. The sample yields about 640,000 distinct CDR3 sequences, approximately 50% seen once. This CDR3 is built from 17 residues. Between the trimmed V and J ends, which lost 0 bases and 2 bases, there was a span of 16 bases. Germline V gene data show CDR1 as LGHNA and CDR2 as YNFKEQ. This clonotype was observed a few times.

Sequenced material: blood. V usage is TRBV4-2 and J usage is TRBJ1-2; tentative D call: TRBD1 (6 bases). The clonotype originates from a man between 60 and 70 years old in good health. The CDR3 here is CASSQERVAGENYGYTF. The DNA for the CDR3 is TGTGCCAGCAGCCAAGAAAGAGTTGCAGGGGAAAACTATGGCTACACCTTC.